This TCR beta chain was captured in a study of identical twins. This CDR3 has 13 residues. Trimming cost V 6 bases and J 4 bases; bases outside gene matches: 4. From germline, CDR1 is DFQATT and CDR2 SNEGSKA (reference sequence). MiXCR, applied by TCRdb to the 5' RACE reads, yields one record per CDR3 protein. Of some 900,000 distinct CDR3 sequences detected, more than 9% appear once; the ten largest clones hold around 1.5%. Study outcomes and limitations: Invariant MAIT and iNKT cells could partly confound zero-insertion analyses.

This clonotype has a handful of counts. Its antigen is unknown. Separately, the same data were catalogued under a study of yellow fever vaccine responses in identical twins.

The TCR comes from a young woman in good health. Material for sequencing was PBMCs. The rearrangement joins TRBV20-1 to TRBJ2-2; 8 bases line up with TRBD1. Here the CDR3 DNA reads TGCAGTGCGAAAACAGGGGGCACCGGGGAGCTGTTTTTT. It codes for CSAKTGGTGELFF.